This T cell receptor beta chain is drawn from a study of blood T cell repertoires in COVID-19. The overall study: Spain, Italy and the United States supplied samples that represented acute and convalescent COVID-19.

Trimming took 4 bases from V and 0 from J, leaving 14 bases between them. Germline CDR1 is SGHTA and CDR2 is FQGNSA. The CDR3 runs 16 residues. Using immunoSEQ multiplex PCR, the repertoire was profiled, and TCRdb retains in-frame clones only, with some absent. The repertoire includes 100,000 or so clones, roughly 82% of them detected once, and roughly 18% sits in the top ten. The clonotype was recovered from a man older than 75 with acute or convalescent COVID-19. The chain recombines TRBV7-2 with TRBJ2-3; D not certain. Sequencing was performed on peripheral blood. The CDR3 is CASSSHPQSSTDTQYF. CDR3 nucleotide sequence: TGTGCCAGCAGCTCCCACCCGCAGTCTAGCACAGATACGCAGTATTTT.